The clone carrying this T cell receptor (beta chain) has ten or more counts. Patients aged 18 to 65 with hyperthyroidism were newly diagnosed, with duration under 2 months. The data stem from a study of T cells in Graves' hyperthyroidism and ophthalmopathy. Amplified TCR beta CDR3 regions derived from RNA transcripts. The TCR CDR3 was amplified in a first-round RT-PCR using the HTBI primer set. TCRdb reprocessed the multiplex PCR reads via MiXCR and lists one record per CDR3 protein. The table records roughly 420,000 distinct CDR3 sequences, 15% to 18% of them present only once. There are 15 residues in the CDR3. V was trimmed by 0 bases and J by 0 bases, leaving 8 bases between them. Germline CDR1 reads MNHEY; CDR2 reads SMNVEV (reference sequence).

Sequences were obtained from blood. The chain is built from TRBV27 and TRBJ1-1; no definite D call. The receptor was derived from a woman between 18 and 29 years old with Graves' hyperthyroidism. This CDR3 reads CASSLSGSLNTEAFF. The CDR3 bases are TGTGCCAGCAGTTTATCAGGGTCCCTGAACACTGAAGCTTTCTTT.